Listed here are 13 T cell receptor beta chains from one sample, sequenced in a study of regulatory T cells in long-lasting Graves disease. As to time point: newly diagnosed GD, antithyroid drugs for less than 3 months. PBMCs provided the RNA from which the TCR library was made. To make TCR beta libraries, researchers used iRepertoire HTBI primers and Arm-PCR of CDR3 regions. TCRdb processed the multiplex PCR reads anew with MiXCR; each CDR3 protein has one entry. The sample records around 500,000 distinct CDR3 sequences, approximately 15% being singletons. The same specimen was also included in a second study, on T cells in Graves' hyperthyroidism and ophthalmopathy.

This specimen was peripheral blood mononuclear cells (PBMCs), taken at new diagnosis, from a patient treated with antithyroid drugs. Receptors originate from a young man with Graves disease.

Comments on this clonotype: This may come from a read error, since a much larger clone is one base off. The chain carries TRBV28 and TRBJ2-7; TRBD2 agrees at 7 bases. The length of the CDR3 is 16 residues. CDR1 MDHEN and CDR2 SYDVKM come from the germline V gene. CDR3 region: CAGSPNKRGERDEQYF. The CDR3 nucleotides read TGTGCCGGCAGTCCAAACAAGCGGGGAGAAAGGGACGAGCAGTACTTC.

This clonotype was picked up a small number of times. The chain is built from TRBV18 and TRBJ2-4, with 9 bases identical to TRBD1. The DNA end is a closer match to TRBJ2-7, so the J assignment may be wrong. The CDR3 totals 18 residues. Germline CDR1 and CDR2: KGHSH and LQKENI. The CDR3 DNA sequence: TGTGCCAGCTCACCAGAGGACAGGGGAAACGGCCTTTGGGACGAGCAGTACTTC. As protein: CASSPEDRGNGLWDEQYF.

This clonotype was counted ten times or more. The rearrangement joins TRBV12-3 or TRBV12-4 to TRBJ1-3, with D tentatively TRBD1 (6 bases). Trimming removed 6 bases at V and 3 bases at J, with 15 bases between. The CDR3 runs 15 residues. CDR3 in amino acids: CASSLHRVGGNTIYF. The CDR3 DNA reads as TGTGCCAGCAGCCTACACAGGGTTGGTGGAAACACCATATATTTT.

This clonotype was recorded at least ten times. This rearrangement joins TRBV27 to TRBJ2-7; tentatively, D is TRBD2 (6 bases). The CDR3 length is 15 residues. The germline V and J ends were trimmed by 2 bases and 5 bases, with 16 bases remaining between them. Germline-derived CDR1 and CDR2 are MNHEY and SMNVEV (reference sequence). In DNA form, the CDR3 reads TGTGCCAGCAGTTTAGTACGCGGGACGGTCCACGAGCAGTACTTC. This sequence encodes CASSLVRGTVHEQYF.

This clonotype has ten or more counts. V gene TRBV27 combines with J gene TRBJ2-7, with D possibly matching TRBD2 (5 bases). The CDR3 has 11 residues. The V gene lost 11 bases and the J gene lost 7 bases, with 15 bases spanning the gap. Germline V lookup: CDR1 MNHEY, CDR2 SMNVEV (reference sequence). CDR3 amino acids: CAARTGEEQYF. DNA of the CDR3: TGTGCCGCCCGGACCGGGGAGGAGCAGTACTTC.

Ten or more counts support this clonotype. The V and J genes are TRBV24-1 and TRBJ2-7; 12 bases are shared with TRBD1. This CDR3 spans 15 amino acids. The germline CDR1 and CDR2 sequences are KGHDR and SFDVKD. V lost 5 bases and J lost 4; bases outside the gene matches: 5. The CDR3 reads CATSAGQGAPYEQYF. The CDR3 DNA is TGTGCCACCAGTGCGGGACAGGGGGCCCCATACGAGCAGTACTTC.

Points on this clonotype: A clone one base away is much larger, so this may be a read error. The V gene is TRBV7-2, the J gene TRBJ2-5, with a weak D call TRBD2 (6 bases). This CDR3 contains 14 residues. The germline CDR1 and CDR2 sequences are SGHTA and FQGNSA. CDR3 coding DNA: TGTGTCAGCAGCTTACCTAGCGTGGGAGAGACCCAGTACTTC. Translated: CVSSLPSVGETQYF.

Ten or more counts support this clonotype. The rearrangement uses TRBV2 and TRBJ2-7; D might be TRBD1 or TRBD2, each matching 6 bases. The CDR3 runs to 12 residues. Trimming stripped 10 bases from V and 1 base from J, with 11 bases between. The V gene's germline CDR1 is SNHLY and CDR2 FYNNEI. CDR3 in DNA: TGTGCCACAAGGGGGGCATCCTACGAGCAGTACTTC. Its protein is CATRGASYEQYF.

In this sample, this clonotype turned up many times. V usage is TRBV2 and J usage is TRBJ2-7, with 10 bases that match TRBD2. Germline V CDR1 and CDR2: SNHLY, FYNNEI. V was clipped by 8 bases and J by 3 bases; unmatched bases: 4. The CDR3 loop spans 13 amino acids. CDR3 nucleotide sequence: TGTGCCAGCCGAGGGACTAGCGACTACGAGCAGTACTTC. It encodes CASRGTSDYEQYF.

The chain employs TRBV6-2 or TRBV6-3 and TRBJ2-3; 7 bases agree with TRBD2. The CDR3 sequence is 17 residues long. The V and J ends lost 5 bases and 5 bases, in that order; junction bases with no gene match: 16. Germline values: CDR1 MNHEY, CDR2 SVGEGT. The CDR3 DNA sequence: TGTGCCAGCAGTGAAGGGTGGGGAGGGCCAACCCGAGATACGCAGTATTTT. Amino acids: CASSEGWGGPTRDTQYF.

This clonotype has a count of ten or more. The CDR3 bases are TGTGCCACCAGCAGTACGGCTAGCGGGAGAATAGGCAACGAGCAGTACTTC. Translating it yields CATSSTASGRIGNEQYF. The chain links TRBV15 to TRBJ2-7, with 10 bases aligning to TRBD2. With 3 bases clipped from V and 5 bases from J, the junction kept 13 bases outside the gene matches. This CDR3 has 17 residues. The germline CDR1 and CDR2 sequences are LNHNV and YYDKDF (reference sequence).

The sample holds a few counts of this clonotype. Just one base apart from a much larger clone, this may be a read error. The chain links TRBV2 to TRBJ1-2, with 8 bases fitting TRBD1. CDR3 size: 12 residues. In germline, CDR1 is SNHLY, CDR2 FYNNEI. CDR3 DNA sequence: TGTGCCAGCAGTGAAGCCCAGGGGGCGCACGCCTTC. This translates into CASSEAQGAHAF.

This clonotype came up a few times. The chain is built from TRBV6-9 and TRBJ1-5; 8 bases match TRBD1. V lost 4 bases, J lost 7 bases, and 3 bases stayed unmatched. CDR1 is MNHGY, CDR2 SVAAGI, per germline. The length of the CDR3 is 13 residues. This chain's CDR3 is CASSSRGRQPQHF. The CDR3 coding sequence is TGTGCCAGCAGTTCCAGGGGGCGGCAGCCCCAGCATTTT.